Listed here are 20 T cell receptor beta chains from one sample, sequenced in a study of low-dose radiotherapy and immunotherapy resistance in tumors. The time point here: after trial treatment. Noted treatment: LDRT plus nivolumab, ipilimumab, low-dose cyclophosphamide and aspirin (RACIN trial). Priming of first-strand cDNA relied on TRAV- and TRBV-specific primers (covering alpha and beta chains). TCR amplification ran roughly 20 PCR cycles using constant-region and V-primer adapter primers. From the reads, TCRdb called clonotypes with MiXCR, one entry per CDR3 protein. The sample holds 30,000 to 40,000 distinct CDR3 sequences, about a fifth seen once. The input for sequencing was PBMCs, taken after low-dose radiotherapy plus immunotherapy. These receptors were taken from a female donor with ovarian cancer.

On this clonotype itself: A far larger clone is just one base off, so this is likely a read error. V is TRBV28 and J is TRBJ2-1; D is possibly TRBD1 or TRBD2 (5 bases each). Germline V gene lookup returns CDR1 MDHEN and CDR2 SYDVKM. This CDR3 is 13 amino acids long. V lost 6 bases and J 10 bases, leaving 16 bases between the germline ends. Here the CDR3 reads CASRGTEAYEQFF. The CDR3 DNA reads TGTGCCAGCAGGGGGACCGAAGCCTACGAGCAGTTCTTC.

This clonotype appeared many times. The chain has TRBV10-2 and TRBJ2-1, with unresolved D. V lost 2 bases and J 9 bases, leaving 8 bases between the germline ends. The germline V gene encodes CDR1 WSHSY and CDR2 SAAADI. The CDR3 totals 12 residues. The CDR3 is CASSERVAEQFF. In DNA form, the CDR3 reads TGCGCCAGCAGTGAGAGGGTAGCTGAGCAGTTCTTC.

This clonotype was picked up many times. The chain uses TRBV10-2 and TRBJ2-7; 9 nucleotides agree with TRBD2. This CDR3 region has 15 residues. Looked up from germline, CDR1 is WSHSY and CDR2 is SAAADI. Trimming took 6 bases from V and 2 from J; bases not matched to a gene: 8. As DNA, the CDR3 is TGCGCCAGCAGAGATAGCGGGAGACATCCCTACGAGCAGTACTTC. Translating gives CASRDSGRHPYEQYF.

The table lists this clonotype with many counts. At one end the junction does not follow the germline gene, possibly because of a read error. The chain has TRBV2 and TRBJ2-7; perhaps D is TRBD1 or TRBD2 (6 bases each). Germline values: CDR1 SNHLY, CDR2 FYNNEI. This CDR3 is built from 13 residues. CDR3 residues: CAGAGTPRGEQYF. CDR3 in DNA: TGCGCCGGGGCGGGGACACCGCGGGGCGAGCAGTACTTC.

This clonotype was seen ten or more times. It is unclear where the CDR3 begins or ends on the DNA, so no DNA is shown, and the CDR3 is as TCRdb lists it. The CDR3 loop is CASSSSTGLYNEQFF. The J gene is TRBJ2-1, the V gene TRBV27; TRBD1, the D gene given by the table, was not confirmed from the DNA. The germline CDR1 and CDR2 sequences are MNHEY and SMNVEV (reference sequence). The CDR3 has 15 amino acids, counting both end residues.

This clonotype was seen many times. The chain joins TRBV7-9 to TRBJ1-1; D might be TRBD1 (6 bases). This CDR3 has 16 amino acids. Germline CDR1 reads SEHNR; CDR2 reads FQNEAQ (reference sequence). Trimming removed 5 bases from V and 3 bases from J, with 19 bases in between. This chain's CDR3 is CASSPARGALDTEAFF. The CDR3 bases are TGTGCCAGCAGCCCGGCTCGGGGGGCTTTAGACACTGAAGCTTTCTTT.

DNA for the CDR3: TGTGCCAGCAGCTTTGGACAGGGTGGGAGGAACACTGAAGCTTTCTTT. Translated, it gives CASSFGQGGRNTEAFF. This sequence joins TRBV13 and TRBJ1-1; 8 bases line up with TRBD1. CDR1 and CDR2 from the germline V gene are PRHDT and FYEKMQ (reference sequence). Losses at the gene ends were 3 bases for V and 1 base for J; bases not matched to a gene: 7. There are 16 residues in the CDR3.

The table lists this clonotype with many counts. CDR3 DNA sequence: TGCGCCAGCAGCCCCGACAGGGGGTCCTATGGCTACACCTTC. It codes for CASSPDRGSYGYTF. V and J are TRBV5-1 and TRBJ1-2, with 9 bases lining up with TRBD1. J was trimmed by 4 bases and V by 4 bases; bases with no gene match: 5. This CDR3 region has 14 residues. Germline CDR1 reads SGHRS; CDR2 reads YFSETQ.

This clonotype showed up many times. V and J are TRBV10-3 and TRBJ2-1; D remains unclear. Trimming removed 6 bases at V and 7 bases at J, with 10 bases between. CDR1 and CDR2 from the germline V gene are ENHRY and SYGVKD. This CDR3 is built from 12 residues. Here the CDR3 DNA reads TGTGCCATCAGGCCGACTGGAAATGAGCAGTTCTTC. Its protein product is CAIRPTGNEQFF.

Ten or more counts support this clonotype. This chain uses TRBV6-4 with TRBJ2-2; TRBD2 is a possible D gene (6 bases). CDR3 length: 14 residues. Germline V gene data show CDR1 as MRHNA and CDR2 as SNTAGT. V dropped 5 bases and J dropped 4 bases, with 11 bases sitting between them. The DNA of the CDR3 is TGTGCCAGCAGTAGAAGCGGGCCCACCGGGGAGCTGTTTTTT. It encodes CASSRSGPTGELFF.

This clonotype has a count of ten or more. The rearrangement links TRBV9 to TRBJ2-1; D not resolved. Trimming left V 4 bases short and J 10 bases short, with 15 bases between. The CDR3 spans 13 residues. Germline V CDR1 and CDR2: SGDLS, YYNGEE. Here the CDR3 DNA reads TGTGCCAGCAGCCCCAAACAGTTCGGGGAGCAGTTCTTC. Translated, it gives CASSPKQFGEQFF.

This clonotype was recorded at least ten times. The rearrangement joins TRBV20-1 to TRBJ2-7, with 12 bases matching TRBD2. Germline V gene data show CDR1 as DFQATT and CDR2 as SNEGSKA (reference sequence). CDR3 length equals 15 residues. The V and J ends lost 2 bases and 4 bases, in that order; junction bases with no gene match: 6. The CDR3 DNA reads as TGCAGTGCTAGATCTAGCGGGAGGGCCGCGTACGAGCAGTACTTC. Amino acids: CSARSSGRAAYEQYF.

This clonotype has at least ten counts. DNA of the CDR3: TGTGCCATCTGCGAGAGACGCACAGATACGCAGTATTTT. It specifies CAICERRTDTQYF. The rearrangement links TRBV10-3 to TRBJ2-3; D not resolved. From germline, CDR1 is ENHRY and CDR2 SYGVKD. The CDR3 length is 13 residues. V lost 8 bases and J lost 1, with 10 bases in between.

V usage is TRBV23-1 and J usage is TRBJ2-1; the D gene is possibly TRBD2 (6 bases). TRBV23-1 is assigned to the ORF class and has an uncertain function. The CDR3 is 15 amino acids. V shed 4 bases and J shed 7 bases, with 17 bases lying between them. The CDR3 is CASSPRDGVWNEQFF. CDR3 nucleotides: TGCGCCAGCAGTCCGCGGGACGGGGTGTGGAATGAGCAGTTCTTC.

At least ten counts were recorded for this clonotype. The rearrangement joins TRBV19 to TRBJ2-7; D is possibly TRBD1 (6 bases). V shed 4 bases and J shed 0 bases, with 10 bases lying between them. Germline values: CDR1 LNHDA, CDR2 SQIVND (reference sequence). CDR3 size: 14 residues. The CDR3 DNA follows: TGTGCCAGTAGTAGGGACATCAGCTCCTACGAGCAGTACTTC. The encoded protein is CASSRDISSYEQYF.

This clonotype was picked up many times. J is TRBJ2-1 and V is TRBV2, with TRBD1 matching over 8 bases. The ends lost 7 bases at V and 8 bases at J; junction bases unmatched: 7. The germline V gene encodes CDR1 SNHLY and CDR2 FYNNEI. There are 13 residues in the CDR3. The CDR3 is CASIIGQGHEQFF. CDR3 DNA sequence: TGTGCCAGCATTATAGGACAGGGCCATGAGCAGTTCTTC.

This clonotype was counted ten times or more. The genes are TRBV7-3 and TRBJ2-2; TRBD2 might be the D (5 bases). This CDR3 is 13 amino acids long. CDR1 is SGHTA, CDR2 FQGTGA, per germline. Deletions cut 5 bases from V and 4 bases from J, with 8 bases between. CDR3 region: CASSVSGTGELFF. CDR3 nucleotides: TGTGCCAGCAGCGTCAGCGGCACCGGGGAGCTGTTTTTT.

The chain joins TRBV28 to TRBJ2-7; D unclear. CDR1 MDHEN and CDR2 SYDVKM come from the germline V gene. V lost 9 bases, J lost 3 bases, and 12 bases lay in between. The CDR3 contains 12 residues. The CDR3 is CASQTSGYEQYF. CDR3 coding DNA: TGTGCCAGTCAAACGTCCGGCTACGAGCAGTACTTC.

This clonotype was picked up a small number of times. The genes are TRBV19 and TRBJ1-6; 10 nucleotides agree with TRBD1. The junction had 8 bases not matched to a gene; V was cut back by 5 bases and J by 7 bases. Per germline, CDR1 LNHDA and CDR2 SQIVND (reference sequence). There are 16 residues in the CDR3. The CDR3 spells CASSPGQGLKNSPLHF. DNA for the CDR3: TGTGCCAGTAGTCCGGGACAGGGGCTGAAGAATTCACCCCTCCACTTT.

Ten or more counts support this clonotype. The chain combines TRBV28 with TRBJ1-2, with no clear D. In germline, CDR1 is MDHEN, CDR2 SYDVKM. Trimming left V 3 bases short and J 8 bases short, with 19 bases between. The CDR3 sequence is 15 residues long. CDR3 DNA: TGTGCCAGCAGTTTGCCGCTAACTGGGGTTCGGGGCTACACCTTC. Its protein is CASSLPLTGVRGYTF.